Listed below are T cell receptor beta chains from one sample, sequenced in a study of blood T cells in healthy people across ages. TCRdb reanalysed the 5' RACE reads using MiXCR and keeps one entry per CDR3 protein. Among about 630,000 distinct CDR3 sequences, roughly 21% were seen once, and the ten largest hold 3% to 4%. The material sequenced was blood. The receptor source for this set is a man in his 70s in good health. CDR3s include the opening cysteine and the closing phenylalanine or tryptophan. A D gene is named only where the DNA matches it firmly. Where a row states a size, it is once, few, many or the class of an expanded clone; other rows omit it.

abundance	v_gene	j_gene	d_gene	len	CDR3aa	CDR3nt
NA	TRBV12-3/TRBV12-4	TRBJ2-4	NA	13	CASSSEQGDFQYF	TGTGCCAGCAGTTCAGAACAGGGAGATTTTCAGTACTTC
NA	TRBV29-1	TRBJ1-1	NA	14	CSVCSAPSNTEAFF	TGCAGCGTTTGTTCGGCCCCAAGCAACACTGAAGCTTTCTTT
NA	TRBV7-9	TRBJ2-7	TRBD2	13	CASSFGGGYEQYF	TGTGCCAGCAGCTTTGGGGGGGGTTACGAGCAGTACTTC
few	TRBV20-1	TRBJ1-4	NA	12	CSARGIGEKLFF	TGCAGTGCTAGGGGGATAGGGGAAAAACTGTTTTTT
few	TRBV28	TRBJ1-2	NA	14	CASSSTGTSLGYTF	TGTGCCAGCAGTTCCACCGGGACAAGCTTGGGCTACACCTTC
NA	TRBV6-2/TRBV6-3	TRBJ2-4	NA	11	CASIWGNIQYF	TGTGCCAGCATATGGGGAAACATTCAGTACTTC
NA	TRBV18	TRBJ1-1	TRBD1	14	CASSPRTGLSEAFF	TGTGCCAGCTCACCTCGGACAGGGCTGTCTGAAGCTTTCTTT
NA	TRBV7-2	TRBJ2-3	NA	16	CASSWSTRGPTDTQYF	TGTGCCAGCAGCTGGAGTACTCGGGGCCCCACAGATACGCAGTATTTT
few	TRBV7-9	TRBJ2-5	TRBD2	13	CASGLAGPETQYF	TGTGCCAGTGGCCTAGCGGGCCCAGAGACCCAGTACTTC
NA	TRBV11-2	TRBJ2-4	NA	13	CASSWAAKYIQYF	TGTGCCAGCAGCTGGGCAGCAAAGTACATTCAGTACTTC
NA	TRBV24-1	TRBJ2-3	TRBD1	15	CATSDPRGPADTQYF	TGTGCCACCAGTGATCCGAGGGGGCCAGCAGATACGCAGTATTTT
NA	TRBV20-1	TRBJ2-5	TRBD2	15	CSARGSSGSSETQYF	TGCAGTGCTAGAGGATCTAGCGGGAGTTCTGAGACCCAGTACTTC
NA	TRBV12-3/TRBV12-4	TRBJ1-4	TRBD1	14	CASSLRTGEEKLFF	TGTGCCAGCAGTTTGAGGACAGGAGAGGAAAAACTGTTTTTT
NA	TRBV27	TRBJ2-7	TRBD2	15	CASSLSGTSVREQYF	TGTGCCAGCAGTCTTTCCGGGACTAGCGTACGCGAGCAGTACTTC
few	TRBV20-1	TRBJ1-4	NA	14	CSASSGLNNEKLFF	TGCAGTGCTAGTTCTGGGTTGAATAATGAAAAACTGTTTTTT
NA	TRBV20-1	TRBJ2-1	NA	13	CSARGLGVDEQFF	TGCAGTGCTAGAGGACTAGGGGTCGATGAGCAGTTCTTC
NA	TRBV12-3/TRBV12-4	TRBJ2-1	NA	13	CASSLVGGSAQFF	TGTGCCAGCAGTTTAGTCGGAGGTTCTGCGCAGTTCTTC
once	TRBV19	TRBJ1-1	TRBD1	16	CASSRDRGRGNTEAFF	TGTGCCAGTAGTAGGGACAGGGGGCGCGGGAACACTGAAGCTTTCTTT
NA	TRBV6-1	TRBJ1-2	TRBD1	14	CASSPTDRVYGYTF	TGTGCCAGCAGTCCGACCGACAGGGTCTATGGCTACACCTTC
few	TRBV5-1	TRBJ2-1	TRBD2	17	CASSLGRVAGVVNEQFF	TGCGCCAGCAGCTTGGGGAGGGTTGCGGGAGTAGTAAATGAGCAGTTCTTC
NA	TRBV12-3/TRBV12-4	TRBJ2-5	NA	15	CASSPTWIFQETQYF	TGTGCCAGCAGTCCGACATGGATATTCCAAGAGACCCAGTACTTC
few	TRBV6-2/TRBV6-3	TRBJ1-2	NA	14	CASSLPLVNYGYTF	TGTGCCAGCAGCCTCCCGTTGGTTAACTATGGCTACACCTTC
NA	TRBV6-4	TRBJ2-7	NA	14	CASRGSAGTYEQYF	TGTGCCAGCAGGGGGTCCGCGGGTACCTACGAGCAGTACTTC
many	TRBV7-6	TRBJ2-5	NA	14	CASSLRSYQETQYF	TGTGCCAGCAGCTTACGTTCATACCAAGAGACCCAGTACTTC
few	TRBV28	TRBJ2-5	TRBD2	13	CASRLAGGPTQYF	TGTGCCAGCAGACTAGCGGGAGGGCCGACCCAGTACTTC
NA	TRBV6-2/TRBV6-3	TRBJ2-1	NA	11	CANGRGNEQFF	TGTGCCAACGGACGGGGGAATGAGCAGTTCTTC
many	TRBV4-1	TRBJ1-4	NA	14	CASSQLKEGGKLFF	TGCGCCAGCAGCCAGCTAAAGGAGGGAGGAAAACTGTTTTTT
few	TRBV11-2	TRBJ2-7	NA	15	CASSTRSGSSYEQYF	TGTGCCAGCAGCACTAGATCAGGGAGCTCCTACGAGCAGTACTTC
few	TRBV7-2	TRBJ2-5	TRBD1	15	CASSLPQGVRETQYF	TGTGCCAGCAGCTTACCCCAGGGGGTCCGGGAGACCCAGTACTTC
NA	TRBV3-1	TRBJ1-2	NA	13	CASSQPQNYGYTF	TGTGCCAGCAGCCAGCCACAGAACTATGGCTACACCTTC